This TCR beta chain originates from a study of beta chain features in type 1 diabetes. Study-wide points: Within each of all four CD4+ subsets, Type 1 diabetes patients had TCRB CDR3s that were moderately but significantly shorter.

What was sequenced were expressed TCRB transcripts, since all of the isolated RNA had been reverse transcribed. Sequencing used immunoSEQ multiplex PCR; TCRdb keeps in-frame clones, though not all of them. The sample records 350,000 to 400,000 clones, 10% to 15% being singletons. This clone was seen a handful of times. Antigen unknown. Trimming removed 3 bases from V and 7 bases from J; junction bases left unmatched: 11. Germline V gene sequence: CDR1 KGHSH, CDR2 LQKENI. The CDR3 runs 16 residues. The source of this sequence is a woman aged 18-29 years with type 1 diabetes. The rearrangement uses TRBV18 and TRBJ2-1; TRBD1 matches at 8 bases. The source material was naive CD4+ T cells from blood. In DNA, the CDR3 is TGTGCCAGCTCACCCTACGAGACAGGGGTCGTAAATGAGCAGTTCTTC. Amino acids: CASSPYETGVVNEQFF.